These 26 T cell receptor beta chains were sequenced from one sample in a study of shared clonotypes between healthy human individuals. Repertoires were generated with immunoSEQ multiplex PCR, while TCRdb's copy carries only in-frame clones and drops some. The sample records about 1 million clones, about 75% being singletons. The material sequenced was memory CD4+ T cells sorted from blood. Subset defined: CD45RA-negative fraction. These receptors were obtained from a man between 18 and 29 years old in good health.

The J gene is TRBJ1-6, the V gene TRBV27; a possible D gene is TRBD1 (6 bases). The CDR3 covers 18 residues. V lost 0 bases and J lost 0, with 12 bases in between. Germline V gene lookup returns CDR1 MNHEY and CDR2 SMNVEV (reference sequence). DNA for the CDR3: TGTGCCAGCAGTTTATCGACGGGGGCATTCTCCTATAATTCACCCCTCCACTTT. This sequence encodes CASSLSTGAFSYNSPLHF.

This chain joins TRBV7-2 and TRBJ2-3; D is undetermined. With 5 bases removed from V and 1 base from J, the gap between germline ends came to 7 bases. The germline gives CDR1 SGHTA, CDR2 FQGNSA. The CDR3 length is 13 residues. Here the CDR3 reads CASSVTGTDTQYF. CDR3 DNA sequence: TGTGCCAGCAGCGTGACCGGCACAGATACGCAGTATTTT.

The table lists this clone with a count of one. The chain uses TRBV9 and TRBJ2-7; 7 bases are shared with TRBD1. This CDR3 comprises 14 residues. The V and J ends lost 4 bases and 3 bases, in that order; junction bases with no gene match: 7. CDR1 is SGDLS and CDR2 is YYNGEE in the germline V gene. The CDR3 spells CASSPKGQNYEQYF. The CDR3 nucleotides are TGTGCCAGCAGCCCGAAGGGACAGAACTACGAGCAGTACTTC.

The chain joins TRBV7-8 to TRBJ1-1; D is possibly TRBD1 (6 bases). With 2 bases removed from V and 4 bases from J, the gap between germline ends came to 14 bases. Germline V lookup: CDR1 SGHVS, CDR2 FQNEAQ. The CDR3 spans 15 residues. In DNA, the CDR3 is TGTGCCAGCAGCTTACCGGCCAGGGGTGGCACTGAAGCTTTCTTT. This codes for CASSLPARGGTEAFF.

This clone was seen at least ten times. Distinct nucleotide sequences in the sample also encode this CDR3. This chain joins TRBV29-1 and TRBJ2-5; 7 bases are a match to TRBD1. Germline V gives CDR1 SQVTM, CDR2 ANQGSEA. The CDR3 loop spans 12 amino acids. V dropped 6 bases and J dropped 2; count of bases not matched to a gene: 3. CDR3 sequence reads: CSVARGQETQYF. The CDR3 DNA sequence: TGCAGCGTGGCCAGGGGGCAAGAGACCCAGTACTTC.

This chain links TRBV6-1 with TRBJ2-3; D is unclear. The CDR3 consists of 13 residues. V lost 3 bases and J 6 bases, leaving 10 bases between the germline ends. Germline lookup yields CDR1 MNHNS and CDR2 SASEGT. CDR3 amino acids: CASSDQDGDTQYF. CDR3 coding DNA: TGTGCCAGCAGTGATCAGGATGGGGATACGCAGTATTTT.

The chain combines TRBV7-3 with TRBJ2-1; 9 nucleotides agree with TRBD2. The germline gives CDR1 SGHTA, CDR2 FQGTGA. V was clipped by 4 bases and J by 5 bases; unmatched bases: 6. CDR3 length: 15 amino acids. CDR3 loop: CASSSQRGAHNEQFF. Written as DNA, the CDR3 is TGTGCCAGCAGCTCACAGCGGGGGGCCCACAATGAGCAGTTCTTC.

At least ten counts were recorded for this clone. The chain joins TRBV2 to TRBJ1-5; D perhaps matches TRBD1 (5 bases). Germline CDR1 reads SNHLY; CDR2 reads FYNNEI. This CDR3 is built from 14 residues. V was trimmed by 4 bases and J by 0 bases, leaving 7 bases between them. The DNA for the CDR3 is TGTGCCAGCAGTGGACAGTCTAGCAATCAGCCCCAGCATTTT. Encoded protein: CASSGQSSNQPQHF.

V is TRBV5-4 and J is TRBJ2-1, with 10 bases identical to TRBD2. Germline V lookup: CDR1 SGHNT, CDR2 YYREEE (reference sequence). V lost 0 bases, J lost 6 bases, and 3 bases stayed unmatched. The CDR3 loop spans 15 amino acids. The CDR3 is CASSLDPSGSNEQFF. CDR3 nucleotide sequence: TGTGCCAGCAGCTTGGATCCTAGCGGGAGCAATGAGCAGTTCTTC. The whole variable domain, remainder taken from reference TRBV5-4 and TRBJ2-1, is ETGVTQSPTHLIKTRGQQVTLRCSSQSGHNTVSWYQQALGQGPQFIFQYYREEENGRGNFPPRFSGLQFPNYSSELNVNALELDDSALYLCASSLDPSGSNEQFFGPGTRLTVL.

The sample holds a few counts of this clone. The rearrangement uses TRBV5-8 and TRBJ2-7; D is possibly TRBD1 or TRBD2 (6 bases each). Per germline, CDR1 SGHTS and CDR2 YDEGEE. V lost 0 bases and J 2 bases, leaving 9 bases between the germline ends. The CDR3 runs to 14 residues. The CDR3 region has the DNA TGTGCCAGCAGCTTGGAAGGGGGGCCCTACGAGCAGTACTTC. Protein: CASSLEGGPYEQYF.

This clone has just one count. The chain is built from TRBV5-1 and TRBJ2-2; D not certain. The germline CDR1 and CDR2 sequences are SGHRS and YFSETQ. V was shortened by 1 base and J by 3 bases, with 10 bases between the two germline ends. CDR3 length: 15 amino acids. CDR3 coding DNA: TGCGCCAGCAGCTTGCTGGTCCCGGACACCGGGGAGCTGTTTTTT. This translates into CASSLLVPDTGELFF.

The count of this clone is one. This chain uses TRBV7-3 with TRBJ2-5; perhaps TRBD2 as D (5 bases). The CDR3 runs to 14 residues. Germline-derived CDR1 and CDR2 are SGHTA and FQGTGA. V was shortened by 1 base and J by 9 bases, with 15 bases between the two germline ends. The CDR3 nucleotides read TGTGCCAGCAGCTTAAGTCGGGATGGGTGGGCCCAGTACTTC. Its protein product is CASSLSRDGWAQYF.

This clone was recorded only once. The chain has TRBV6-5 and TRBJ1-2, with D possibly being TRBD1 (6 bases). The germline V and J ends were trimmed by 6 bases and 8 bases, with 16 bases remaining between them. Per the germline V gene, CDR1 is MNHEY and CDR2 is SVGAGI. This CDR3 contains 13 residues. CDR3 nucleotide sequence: TGTGCCAGCAGACGCGCATCAGGGGACGGCTACACCTTC. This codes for CASRRASGDGYTF.

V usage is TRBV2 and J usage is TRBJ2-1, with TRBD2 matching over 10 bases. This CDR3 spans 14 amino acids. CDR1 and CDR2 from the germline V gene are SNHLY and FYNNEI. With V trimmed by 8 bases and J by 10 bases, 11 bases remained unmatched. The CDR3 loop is CASGPGLAIYEQFF. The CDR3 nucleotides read TGTGCCAGCGGCCCGGGACTAGCGATATACGAGCAGTTCTTC.

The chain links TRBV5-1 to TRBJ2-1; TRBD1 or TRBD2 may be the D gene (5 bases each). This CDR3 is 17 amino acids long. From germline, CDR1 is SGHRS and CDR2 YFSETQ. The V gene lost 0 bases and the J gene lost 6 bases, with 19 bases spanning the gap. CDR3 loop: CASSLATAGTGRNEQFF. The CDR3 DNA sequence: TGCGCCAGCAGCTTGGCCACGGCAGGGACCGGGCGCAATGAGCAGTTCTTC.

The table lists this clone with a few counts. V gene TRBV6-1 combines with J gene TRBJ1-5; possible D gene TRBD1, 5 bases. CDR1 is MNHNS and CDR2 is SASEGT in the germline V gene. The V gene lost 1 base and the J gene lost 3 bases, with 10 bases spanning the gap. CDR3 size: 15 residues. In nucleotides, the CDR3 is TGTGCCAGCAGTGAAGAGCGACAGTTCAATCAGCCCCAGCATTTT. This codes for CASSEERQFNQPQHF.

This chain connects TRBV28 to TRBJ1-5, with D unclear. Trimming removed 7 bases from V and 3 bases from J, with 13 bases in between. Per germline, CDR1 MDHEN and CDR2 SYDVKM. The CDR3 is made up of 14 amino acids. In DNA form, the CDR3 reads TGTGCCAGCATGCTCGGGTCTATCAATCAGCCCCAGCATTTT. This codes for CASMLGSINQPQHF.

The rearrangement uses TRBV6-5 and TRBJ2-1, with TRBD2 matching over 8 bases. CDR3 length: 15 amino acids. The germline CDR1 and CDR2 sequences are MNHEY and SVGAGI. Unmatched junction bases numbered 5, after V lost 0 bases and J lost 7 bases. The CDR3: CASSYSERELNEQFF. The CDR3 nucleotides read TGTGCCAGCAGTTACTCTGAGCGGGAGTTGAATGAGCAGTTCTTC.

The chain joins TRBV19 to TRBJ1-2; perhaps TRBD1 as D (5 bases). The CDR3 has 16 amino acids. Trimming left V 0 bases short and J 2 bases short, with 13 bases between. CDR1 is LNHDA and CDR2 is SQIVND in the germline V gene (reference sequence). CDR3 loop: CASSIDRDVRNYGYTF. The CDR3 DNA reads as TGTGCCAGTAGTATAGACCGGGACGTACGGAACTATGGCTACACCTTC.

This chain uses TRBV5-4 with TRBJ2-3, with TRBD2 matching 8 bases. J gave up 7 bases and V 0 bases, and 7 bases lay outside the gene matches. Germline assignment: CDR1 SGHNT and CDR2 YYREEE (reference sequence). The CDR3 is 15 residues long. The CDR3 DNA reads TGTGCCAGCAGCTTGGCCGGGACTAGTAAGCATACGCAGTATTTT. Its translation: CASSLAGTSKHTQYF. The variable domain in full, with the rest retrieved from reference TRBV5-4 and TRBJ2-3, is ETGVTQSPTHLIKTRGQQVTLRCSSQSGHNTVSWYQQALGQGPQFIFQYYREEENGRGNFPPRFSGLQFPNYSSELNVNALELDDSALYLCASSLAGTSKHTQYFGPGTRLTVL.

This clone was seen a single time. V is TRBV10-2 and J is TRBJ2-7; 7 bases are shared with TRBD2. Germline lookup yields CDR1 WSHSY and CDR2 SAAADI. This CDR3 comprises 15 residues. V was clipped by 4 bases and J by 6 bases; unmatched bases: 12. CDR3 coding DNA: TGCGCCAGCAGTGCCGTAAGCGGGATGGCTACCGAGCAGTACTTC. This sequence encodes CASSAVSGMATEQYF.

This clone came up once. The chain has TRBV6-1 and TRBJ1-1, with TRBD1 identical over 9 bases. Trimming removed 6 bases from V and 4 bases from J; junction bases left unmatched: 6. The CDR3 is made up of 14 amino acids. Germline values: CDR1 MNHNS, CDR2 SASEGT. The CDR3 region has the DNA TGTGCCAGCAGGGTCCGGGACAGGGCCACTGAAGCTTTCTTT. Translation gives CASRVRDRATEAFF.

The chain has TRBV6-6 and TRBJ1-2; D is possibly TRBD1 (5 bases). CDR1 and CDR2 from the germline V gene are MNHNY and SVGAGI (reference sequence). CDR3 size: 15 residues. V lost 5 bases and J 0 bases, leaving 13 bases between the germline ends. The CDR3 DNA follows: TGTGCCAGCAGTCAAGACAGAAAAACTAACTATGGCTACACCTTC. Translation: CASSQDRKTNYGYTF.

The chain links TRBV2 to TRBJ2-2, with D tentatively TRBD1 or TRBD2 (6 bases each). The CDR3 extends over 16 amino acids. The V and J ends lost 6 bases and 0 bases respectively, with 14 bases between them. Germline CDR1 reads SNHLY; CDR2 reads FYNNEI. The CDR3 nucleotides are TGTGCCAGCAGGGCGACGGGGGCGGCGAACACCGGGGAGCTGTTTTTT. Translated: CASRATGAANTGELFF.

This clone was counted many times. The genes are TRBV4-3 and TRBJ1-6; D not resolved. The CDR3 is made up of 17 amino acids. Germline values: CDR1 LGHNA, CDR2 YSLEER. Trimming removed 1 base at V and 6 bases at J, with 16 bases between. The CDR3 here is CASSQGGTAGGNSPLHF. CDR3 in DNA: TGCGCCAGCAGCCAAGGGGGTACGGCAGGAGGTAATTCACCCCTCCACTTT.

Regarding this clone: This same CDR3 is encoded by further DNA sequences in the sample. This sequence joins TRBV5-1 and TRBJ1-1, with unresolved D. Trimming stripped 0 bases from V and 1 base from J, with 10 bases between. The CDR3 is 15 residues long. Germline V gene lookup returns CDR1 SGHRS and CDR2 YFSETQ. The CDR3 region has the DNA TGCGCCAGCAGCTTGGGAGAAGGGTGGAACACTGAAGCTTTCTTT. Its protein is CASSLGEGWNTEAFF.